This T cell receptor (beta chain) stems from a study of sequential checkpoint blockade in melanoma. The overall study: Approximately 20 patients had tumor biopsies before treatment and at week 13.

This CDR3 has 12 amino acids. V was trimmed by 5 bases and J by 2 bases, leaving 4 bases between them. Germline lookup yields CDR1 MNHGY and CDR2 SAAAGT. Sequencing was performed with immunoSEQ multiplex PCR; in TCRdb, only in-frame clones are kept and a portion is missing. The sample lists some 3,700 clones, roughly a fifth occurring once. Treatment here: randomized to nivolumab then ipilimumab (arm A) or the reverse (arm B). DNA-damaging chemotherapy had not been given to any patient beforehand. The source is a human patient with melanoma. Some clones in this sample may be carry-over from other donors' samples. The rearrangement links TRBV6-8 to TRBJ2-1, with D unresolved. Material: tumor tissue (inferred from file names), obtained from a patient given nivolumab and ipilimumab in sequence. The CDR3 region has the DNA TGTGCCAGCAGTCATCCCTACAATGAGCAGTTCTTC. It encodes CASSHPYNEQFF.